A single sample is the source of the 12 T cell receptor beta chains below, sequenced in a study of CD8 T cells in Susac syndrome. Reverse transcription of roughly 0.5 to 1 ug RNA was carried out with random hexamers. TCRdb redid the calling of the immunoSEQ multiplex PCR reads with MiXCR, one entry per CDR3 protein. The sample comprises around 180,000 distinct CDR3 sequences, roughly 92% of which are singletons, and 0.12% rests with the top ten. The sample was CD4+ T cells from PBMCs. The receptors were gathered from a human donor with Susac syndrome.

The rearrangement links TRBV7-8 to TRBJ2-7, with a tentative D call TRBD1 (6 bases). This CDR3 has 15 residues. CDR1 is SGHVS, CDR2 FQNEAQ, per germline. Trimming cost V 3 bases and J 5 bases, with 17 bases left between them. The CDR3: CASSFLQGQGHEQYF. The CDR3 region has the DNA TGTGCCAGCAGCTTTCTCCAGGGGCAGGGTCACGAGCAGTACTTC.

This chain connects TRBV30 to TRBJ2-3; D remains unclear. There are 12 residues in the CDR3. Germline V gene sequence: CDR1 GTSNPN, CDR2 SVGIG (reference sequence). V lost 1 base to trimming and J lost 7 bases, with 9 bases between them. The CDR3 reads CAWSERANTQYF. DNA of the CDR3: TGTGCCTGGAGTGAGCGCGCAAATACGCAGTATTTT.

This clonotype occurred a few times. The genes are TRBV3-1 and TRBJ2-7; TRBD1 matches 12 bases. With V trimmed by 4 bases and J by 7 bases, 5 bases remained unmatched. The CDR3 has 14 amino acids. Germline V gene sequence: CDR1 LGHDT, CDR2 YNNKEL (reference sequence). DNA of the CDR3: TGTGCCAGCAGCCCGGGACAGGGGGCCGGAGAGCAGTACTTC. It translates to CASSPGQGAGEQYF.

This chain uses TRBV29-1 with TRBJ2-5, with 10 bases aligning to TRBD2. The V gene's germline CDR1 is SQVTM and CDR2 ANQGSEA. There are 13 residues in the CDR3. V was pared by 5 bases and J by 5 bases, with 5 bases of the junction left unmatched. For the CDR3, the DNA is TGCAGCGTTCAGCGGGGGGGCCCGGAGACCCAGTACTTC. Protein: CSVQRGGPETQYF.

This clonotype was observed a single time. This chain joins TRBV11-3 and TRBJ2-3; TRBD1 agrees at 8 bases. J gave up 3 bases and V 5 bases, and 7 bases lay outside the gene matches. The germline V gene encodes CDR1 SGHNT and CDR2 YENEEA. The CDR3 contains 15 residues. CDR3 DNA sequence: TGTGCCAGCAGCCGTGGACAGGGAGAGACAGATACGCAGTATTTT. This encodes CASSRGQGETDTQYF.

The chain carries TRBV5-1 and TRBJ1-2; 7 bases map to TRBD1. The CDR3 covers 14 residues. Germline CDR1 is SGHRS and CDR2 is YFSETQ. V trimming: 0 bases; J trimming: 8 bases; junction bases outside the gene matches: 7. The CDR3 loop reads CASSLADREDGYTF. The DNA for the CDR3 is TGCGCCAGCAGCTTGGCCGACAGGGAGGACGGCTACACCTTC.

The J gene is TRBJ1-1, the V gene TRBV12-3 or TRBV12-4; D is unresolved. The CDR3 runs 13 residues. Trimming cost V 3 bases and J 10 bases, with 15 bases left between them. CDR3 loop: CASSLASGRRAFF. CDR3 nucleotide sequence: TGTGCCAGCAGTTTGGCTAGCGGACGAAGAGCTTTCTTT.

The DNA for the CDR3 is TGTGCCGGAAGAGATATGGGACTAGCTTACCAAGAGACCCAGTACTTC. Translated: CAGRDMGLAYQETQYF. V usage is TRBV7-9 and J usage is TRBJ2-5; 9 bases map to TRBD2. The junction had 13 bases not matched to a gene; V was cut back by 11 bases and J by 0 bases. Germline V gene sequence: CDR1 SEHNR, CDR2 FQNEAQ (reference sequence). CDR3 length: 16 amino acids.

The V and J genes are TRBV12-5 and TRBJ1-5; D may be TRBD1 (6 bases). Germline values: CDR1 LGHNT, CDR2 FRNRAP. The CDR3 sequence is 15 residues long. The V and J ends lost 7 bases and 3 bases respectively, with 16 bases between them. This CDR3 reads CASARGGKDNQPQHF. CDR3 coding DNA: TGTGCTAGTGCCCGAGGGGGTAAGGACAATCAGCCCCAGCATTTT.

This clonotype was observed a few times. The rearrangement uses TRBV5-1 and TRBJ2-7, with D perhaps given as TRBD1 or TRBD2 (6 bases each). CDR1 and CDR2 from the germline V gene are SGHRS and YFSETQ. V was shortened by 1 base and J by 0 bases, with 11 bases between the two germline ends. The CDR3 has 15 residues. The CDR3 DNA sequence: TGCGCCAGCAGCTTGAACGGGGGCAGCTCCTACGAGCAGTACTTC. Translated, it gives CASSLNGGSSYEQYF.

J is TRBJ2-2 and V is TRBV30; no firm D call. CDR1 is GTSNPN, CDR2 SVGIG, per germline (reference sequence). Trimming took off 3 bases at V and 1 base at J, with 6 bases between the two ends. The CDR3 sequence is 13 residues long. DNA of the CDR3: TGTGCCTGGAGGGAGAGGAACACCGGGGAGCTGTTTTTT. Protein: CAWRERNTGELFF.

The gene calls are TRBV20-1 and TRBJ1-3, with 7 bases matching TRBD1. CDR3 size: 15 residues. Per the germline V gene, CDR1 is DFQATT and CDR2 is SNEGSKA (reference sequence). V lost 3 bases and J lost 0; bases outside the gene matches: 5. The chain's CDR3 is CSASVQGSSGNTIYF. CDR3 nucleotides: TGCAGTGCTAGTGTACAGGGGTCCTCTGGAAACACCATATATTTT.